Below, 23 T cell receptor beta chains from the same sample are listed, as sequenced in a study of beta chain features in type 1 diabetes. Of the isolated RNA, all was reverse transcribed, and so the sequenced material was expressed TCRB transcripts. The table came from immunoSEQ multiplex PCR; TCRdb's copy has only in-frame clones and leaves some out. The sample carries fewer than 400,000 clones, less than 9.5% recorded once. Sample: central memory CD4+ T cells from blood. These receptor sequences come from a woman between 18 and 30 years old in good health.

There are a few counts of this clone. The chain recombines TRBV7-2 with TRBJ1-2; D not resolved. The V end was cut by 7 bases, the J end by 2 bases, with 14 bases between. Germline loops: CDR1 SGHTA, CDR2 FQGNSA. This CDR3 spans 14 amino acids. CDR3 sequence: CASMVFGGNYGYTF. CDR3 nucleotides: TGTGCCAGCATGGTCTTCGGAGGGAACTATGGCTACACCTTC.

The rearrangement joins TRBV7-2 to TRBJ2-2; D possibly corresponds to TRBD2 (6 bases). The CDR3 length is 14 residues. Germline V CDR1 and CDR2: SGHTA, FQGNSA. V was shortened by 5 bases and J by 4 bases, with 11 bases between the two germline ends. DNA for the CDR3: TGTGCCAGCAGCCGCGGGACCCTCACCGGGGAGCTGTTTTTT. Protein product: CASSRGTLTGELFF.

The V and J genes are TRBV7-2 and TRBJ1-5; tentative D call: TRBD1 (5 bases). CDR1 SGHTA and CDR2 FQGNSA come from the germline V gene. The CDR3 runs 16 residues. The V and J ends lost 5 bases and 2 bases respectively, with 16 bases between them. The CDR3 is CASSPRGRVGNQPQHF. The DNA of the CDR3 is TGTGCCAGCAGCCCCCGAGGCAGGGTCGGCAATCAGCCCCAGCATTTT.

This clone has ten or more counts. V gene TRBV10-3 combines with J gene TRBJ2-1, with 10 positions matching TRBD1. This CDR3 has 14 residues. With 8 bases clipped from V and 7 bases from J, the junction kept 8 bases outside the gene matches. CDR1 and CDR2 (germline): ENHRY, SYGVKD. The chain's CDR3 is CAISKRDRGNEQFF. CDR3 bases: TGTGCCATCTCGAAACGGGACAGGGGAAATGAGCAGTTCTTC.

This clone was seen only a few times. The CDR3 bases are TGTGCCAGCAGTAGGGGCACCGGGGAGCTGTTTTTT. As protein: CASSRGTGELFF. The chain combines TRBV6-4 with TRBJ2-2, with D perhaps matching TRBD1 (5 bases). Trimming pared 5 bases from V and 4 bases from J, leaving 5 bases between. The CDR3 length is 12 residues. Looked up from germline, CDR1 is MRHNA and CDR2 is SNTAGT.

J is TRBJ2-7 and V is TRBV11-2, with D tentatively TRBD2 (6 bases). The germline V gene encodes CDR1 SGHAT and CDR2 FQNNGV. Trimming took 5 bases from V and 3 from J, leaving 11 bases between them. The CDR3 totals 13 residues. CDR3 sequence (DNA): TGTGCCAGCAGCCGGGCGGGGATCTACGAGCAGTACTTC. Protein: CASSRAGIYEQYF.

This clone was seen repeatedly, ten times or more. The chain is built from TRBV5-4 and TRBJ2-5; TRBD1 agrees at 9 bases. Germline V CDR1 and CDR2: SGHNT, YYREEE (reference sequence). With 4 bases clipped from V and 3 bases from J, the junction kept 7 bases outside the gene matches. The CDR3 consists of 15 residues. The CDR3 nucleotides read TGTGCCAGCAGCCCCCAGACAGGGGGAGAAGAGACCCAGTACTTC. Translation gives CASSPQTGGEETQYF.

The chain combines TRBV7-9 with TRBJ2-2, with D possibly being TRBD1 (5 bases). V lost 1 base and J lost 4, with 10 bases in between. The germline V gene encodes CDR1 SEHNR and CDR2 FQNEAQ (reference sequence). This CDR3 has 15 residues. DNA for the CDR3: TGTGCCAGCAGCTTAGGACAGAGGAGCACCGGGGAGCTGTTTTTT. Translated: CASSLGQRSTGELFF.

This clone was recorded a few times. V and J are TRBV2 and TRBJ1-1; the D gene is possibly TRBD1 (5 bases). The CDR3 sequence is 13 residues long. CDR1 and CDR2 (germline): SNHLY, FYNNEI. V was pared by 1 base and J by 10 bases, with 13 bases between. CDR3 protein: CASSEVQWGGAFF. As DNA, the CDR3 is TGTGCCAGCAGTGAAGTCCAGTGGGGGGGAGCTTTCTTT.

The chain couples TRBV2 to TRBJ1-5; no clear D gene. With 6 bases removed from V and 3 bases from J, the gap between germline ends came to 12 bases. Germline CDR1 and CDR2: SNHLY and FYNNEI. The CDR3 is made up of 14 amino acids. In nucleotides, the CDR3 is TGTGCCAGCAGGCAGCGAACCTTCAATCAGCCCCAGCATTTT. Translated: CASRQRTFNQPQHF.

The chain employs TRBV5-1 and TRBJ2-7, with 7 bases matching TRBD2. CDR1 and CDR2 (germline): SGHRS, YFSETQ. V was clipped by 1 base and J by 0 bases; unmatched bases: 4. The CDR3 sequence is 15 residues long. Here the CDR3 reads CASSLTSASSYEQYF. The CDR3 DNA follows: TGCGCCAGCAGCTTGACTAGCGCCAGCTCCTACGAGCAGTACTTC.

This clone showed up just a few times. This chain joins TRBV5-1 and TRBJ2-3; D call uncertain. V was cut by 0 bases and J by 4 bases, with 3 bases left in between. The CDR3 length is 12 residues. Germline loops: CDR1 SGHRS, CDR2 YFSETQ. The CDR3 region has the DNA TGCGCCAGCAGCTTGGAGGCAGATACGCAGTATTTT. Amino acids: CASSLEADTQYF.

The genes are TRBV15 and TRBJ1-4; D remains ambiguous. This CDR3 contains 15 residues. Germline V gene lookup returns CDR1 LNHNV and CDR2 YYDKDF (reference sequence). The V and J ends lost 2 bases and 3 bases respectively, with 10 bases between them. Here the CDR3 reads CATSRQRAANEKLFF. CDR3 sequence (DNA): TGTGCCACCAGCAGACAAAGGGCAGCTAATGAAAAACTGTTTTTT.

This clone was counted a few times. The chain is built from TRBV20-1 and TRBJ2-7; no clear D. Germline CDR1 is DFQATT and CDR2 is SNEGSKA (reference sequence). The length of the CDR3 is 11 residues. V was cut by 0 bases and J by 5 bases, with 5 bases left in between. DNA of the CDR3: TGCAGTGCTAGAGATAAGAACGAGCAGTACTTC. Translation: CSARDKNEQYF.

This clone was seen many times. V is TRBV7-9 and J is TRBJ2-5; D unclear. The germline gives CDR1 SEHNR, CDR2 FQNEAQ (reference sequence). The CDR3 totals 15 residues. V gave up 0 bases and J gave up 4 bases, with 12 bases separating them. CDR3 loop: CASSLALGWSETQYF. The CDR3 region has the DNA TGTGCCAGCAGCTTAGCGCTCGGGTGGTCAGAGACCCAGTACTTC. Variable domain in full (rest from reference TRBV7-9 and TRBJ2-5): DTGVSQNPRHKITKRGQNVTFRCDPISEHNRLYWYRQTLGQGPEFLTYFQNEAQLEKSRLLSDRFSAERPKGSFSTLEIQRTEQGDSAMYLCASSLALGWSETQYFGPGTRLLVL.

The rearrangement uses TRBV25-1 and TRBJ2-1, with 8 bases matching TRBD2. J was trimmed by 6 bases and V by 7 bases; bases with no gene match: 11. This CDR3 spans 15 amino acids. CDR1 and CDR2 from the germline V gene are MGHDK and SYGVNS. CDR3 in amino acids: CASTPGGGRPNEQFF. For the CDR3, the DNA is TGTGCCAGCACCCCCGGGGGGGGTAGGCCCAATGAGCAGTTCTTC. The full variable domain, rest sourced from reference TRBV25-1 and TRBJ2-1, is EADIYQTPRYLVIGTGKKITLECSQTMGHDKMYWYQQDPGMELHLIHYSYGVNSTEKGDLSSESTVSRIRTEHFPLTLESARPSHTSQYLCASTPGGGRPNEQFFGPGTRLTVL.

V usage is TRBV7-9 and J usage is TRBJ1-2; 9 nucleotides agree with TRBD1. Trimming cost V 5 bases and J 8 bases; bases outside gene matches: 12. The germline CDR1 and CDR2 sequences are SEHNR and FQNEAQ (reference sequence). The CDR3 spans 15 residues. CDR3 nucleotides: TGTGCCAGCAGCCGGTCGGGGGGGACAGGGACCGGCTACACCTTC. Protein sequence: CASSRSGGTGTGYTF.

This clone has only a few counts. The J gene is TRBJ1-1, the V gene TRBV6-1; D possibly corresponds to TRBD1 (5 bases). This CDR3 contains 13 residues. The V gene's germline CDR1 is MNHNS and CDR2 SASEGT. V was trimmed by 11 bases and J by 5 bases, leaving 18 bases between them. The CDR3 sequence: CASPGTPWTEAFF. The CDR3 coding sequence is TGTGCCTCACCCGGGACCCCATGGACTGAAGCTTTCTTT.

The rearrangement links TRBV4-3 to TRBJ2-2; the D is unclear. V lost 1 base to trimming and J lost 4 bases, with 10 bases between them. The CDR3 spans 15 residues. Germline V gene data show CDR1 as LGHNA and CDR2 as YSLEER. For the CDR3, the DNA is TGCGCCAGCAGCCAAGTAAGAAGCATCACCGGGGAGCTGTTTTTT. This sequence encodes CASSQVRSITGELFF.

This clone appeared a few times. The chain employs TRBV28 and TRBJ1-5; D is possibly TRBD1 (5 bases). Germline V lookup: CDR1 MDHEN, CDR2 SYDVKM. The length of the CDR3 is 15 residues. V was cut by 4 bases and J by 4 bases, with 14 bases left in between. This chain's CDR3 is CASSWAGNRNQPQHF. Here the CDR3 DNA reads TGTGCCAGCAGTTGGGCAGGGAATAGGAATCAGCCCCAGCATTTT.

This clone has just a few counts. The rearrangement links TRBV28 to TRBJ2-1; D may be TRBD1 or TRBD2 (5 bases each). The germline gives CDR1 MDHEN, CDR2 SYDVKM. Trimming took off 2 bases at V and 11 bases at J, with 13 bases between the two ends. This CDR3 is built from 13 residues. Here the CDR3 reads CASSLPPEGKQFF. DNA for the CDR3: TGTGCCAGCAGTTTACCCCCTGAGGGGAAGCAGTTCTTC.

Concerning this clone itself: At one boundary the junction diverges from the germline segment, which might be a read error. The gene calls are TRBV29-1 and TRBJ2-7, with D perhaps matching TRBD2 (5 bases). In germline, CDR1 is SQVTM, CDR2 ANQGSEA. CDR3 length: 13 residues. The chain's CDR3 is CSVQDNRGYEQYF. The CDR3 DNA sequence: TGCAGCGTTCAAGACAACCGGGGATACGAGCAGTACTTC.

The V gene is TRBV7-2, the J gene TRBJ2-5; TRBD2 agrees at 8 bases. Germline lookup yields CDR1 SGHTA and CDR2 FQGNSA. The CDR3 loop spans 18 amino acids. Trimming at V came to 1 base and at J to 7 bases, leaving 17 bases not matched to a gene. CDR3 protein: CASSLGPSGTRHLGTQYF. CDR3 DNA: TGTGCCAGCAGCTTAGGGCCCTCCGGGACTAGACACTTGGGGACCCAGTACTTC.